This entry lists 5 T cell receptor beta chains sequenced from one sample in a study of T cell responses to AZD1222 COVID-19 vaccine (dated by TCRdb to the early 2020s). What the time point label conveys for this sample: baseline before first vaccination. Library generation was performed with the immunoSEQ multiplex PCR assay. TCRdb provides this immuneACCESS table in a form limited to in-frame rearrangements. Some clones are lacking; in checked studies, under half of them reflect an unresolved V gene, and why the rest are absent is not known. Across this sample there are over 85,000 clones, with about four fifths seen only once. The top ten clones comprise 4% to 5% of the sample. Sequenced material: peripheral blood, taken on day 0 of AZD1222 vaccination. Receptors were obtained from an adult in good health.

On this clone itself: Within the sample, other DNA sequences also encode this same CDR3. The genes are TRBV9 and TRBJ1-6; D might be TRBD1 (5 bases). Trimming shortened V by 0 bases and J by 7 bases, and 14 bases separated the two germline ends. Germline assignment: CDR1 SGDLS and CDR2 YYNGEE. This CDR3 has 16 residues. CDR3 nucleotides: TGTGCCAGCAGCGTAGGAACCGGGACCGAGAATTCACCCCTCCACTTT. This gives the protein CASSVGTGTENSPLHF.

V gene TRBV6-5 combines with J gene TRBJ1-1; 7 bases line up with TRBD1. The junction had 6 bases not matched to a gene; V was cut back by 4 bases and J by 4 bases. The CDR3 length is 14 residues. Per the germline V gene, CDR1 is MNHEY and CDR2 is SVGAGI. CDR3 sequence reads: CASSLRGLSTEAFF. In DNA, the CDR3 is TGTGCCAGCAGTTTAAGGGGGCTGAGCACTGAAGCTTTCTTT.

The chain employs TRBV28 and TRBJ2-7, with D perhaps matching TRBD2 (7 bases). This CDR3 has 13 residues. Germline-derived CDR1 and CDR2 are MDHEN and SYDVKM. The ends were cut back, 8 bases at V and 1 base at J, with 12 bases in the middle. The CDR3: CASLRGGSYEQYF. The CDR3 DNA reads TGTGCCAGCTTAAGGGGGGGGTCCTACGAGCAGTACTTC.

The chain carries TRBV6-5 and TRBJ1-3, with 8 bases matching TRBD1. The CDR3 loop spans 15 amino acids. Germline V CDR1 and CDR2: MNHEY, SVGAGI. Unmatched junction bases numbered 8, after V lost 6 bases and J lost 4 bases. The CDR3 reads CASRRTGKAGNTIYF. The CDR3 DNA sequence: TGTGCCAGCAGGCGGACAGGGAAAGCGGGAAACACCATATATTTT.

The gene calls are TRBV7-9 and TRBJ2-1, with TRBD1 matching over 8 bases. Germline V gene lookup returns CDR1 SEHNR and CDR2 FQNEAQ (reference sequence). V shed 5 bases and J 6 bases; nucleotides not matched to a gene: 6. This CDR3 spans 14 amino acids. The CDR3 loop is CASSRPGGGNEQFF. CDR3 nucleotide sequence: TGTGCCAGCAGCAGACCAGGGGGCGGCAATGAGCAGTTCTTC.